This entry features one T cell receptor (beta chain) sequence. V lost 3 bases and J lost 8, with 14 bases in between. The germline CDR1 and CDR2 sequences are MNHEY and SMNVEV (reference sequence). CDR3 length: 14 residues. Reverse transcription of about 0.45 to 1 ug RNA was performed with random hexamers. TCRdb itself ran the immunoSEQ multiplex PCR reads through MiXCR, one entry per CDR3 protein. The sample has around 150,000 distinct CDR3 sequences, 90% to 95% seen once. The sample is drawn from a study of CD8 T cells in Susac syndrome. The chain combines TRBV27 with TRBJ2-4, with a possible D match to TRBD1 (7 bases). This clonotype was obtained from a human donor in good health. Material for sequencing was CD8+ T cells from PBMCs. The CDR3 coding sequence is TGTGCCAGCAGTTTTGGGGGGCAGGGGGACATTCAGTACTTC. Its protein is CASSFGGQGDIQYF.